The rows below give T cell receptor beta chains drawn from one sample of a study of graft-versus-host responses after intestinal transplantation. Their antigens are not known. Libraries were prepared by immunoSEQ multiplex PCR; TCRdb keeps only in-frame clonotypes and omits some of them. The table records 25,000 to 30,000 clones, more than 75% of them present only once. The sequences come from unstimulated CD4+ T cells sorted from spleen or lymph node cells, collected before intestinal transplant. All receptors come from a human donor who received an intestinal transplant. CDR3s include the opening cysteine and the closing phenylalanine or tryptophan. A D gene is named only where the DNA matches it firmly. Not all rows give a size; the values are once, few, many and, for expanded clones, a class.

d_gene: TRBD2; j_gene: TRBJ2-3; abundance: NA; v_gene: TRBV5-1; CDR3aa: CASSFPGLGSDTQYF; CDR3nt: TGCGCCAGCAGCTTCCCGGGACTAGGGAGTGATACGCAGTATTTT
d_gene: TRBD1; j_gene: TRBJ1-4; abundance: NA; v_gene: TRBV28; CDR3aa: CASATPGGQQEKLFF; CDR3nt: TGTGCCAGCGCCACTCCCGGGGGACAGCAGGAAAAACTGTTTTTT
d_gene: TRBD2; j_gene: TRBJ2-7; abundance: NA; v_gene: TRBV27; CDR3aa: CASRSSGTSLPYEQYF; CDR3nt: TGTGCCAGCAGATCCTCCGGGACTAGCCTCCCCTACGAGCAGTACTTC
d_gene: TRBD1; j_gene: TRBJ2-7; abundance: once; v_gene: TRBV29-1; CDR3aa: CSARDRGDSYEQYF; CDR3nt: TGCAGCGCTAGGGACAGGGGGGACTCCTACGAGCAGTACTTC
d_gene: NA; j_gene: TRBJ2-1; abundance: NA; v_gene: TRBV30; CDR3aa: CAWGRSPSSSYNEQFF; CDR3nt: TGTGCCTGGGGTAGGAGTCCGTCGAGCTCCTACAATGAGCAGTTCTTC
d_gene: NA; j_gene: TRBJ2-3; abundance: NA; v_gene: TRBV5-5; CDR3aa: CASSLAAMTDTQYF; CDR3nt: TGTGCCAGCAGCTTGGCCGCTATGACAGATACGCAGTATTTT
d_gene: TRBD1; j_gene: TRBJ1-1; abundance: NA; v_gene: TRBV16; CDR3aa: CASSQSGWTGATEAFF; CDR3nt: TGTGCCAGCAGCCAATCGGGATGGACAGGGGCCACTGAAGCTTTCTTT
d_gene: TRBD2; j_gene: TRBJ2-3; abundance: NA; v_gene: TRBV5-1; CDR3aa: CASSSLAGGLGDTQYF; CDR3nt: TGCGCCAGCAGCTCACTAGCGGGGGGGCTAGGAGATACGCAGTATTTT
d_gene: TRBD1; j_gene: TRBJ1-1; abundance: NA; v_gene: TRBV5-4; CDR3aa: CASSGGTVNTEAFF; CDR3nt: TGTGCCAGCAGCGGAGGGACAGTGAACACTGAAGCTTTCTTT
d_gene: TRBD1; j_gene: TRBJ2-5; abundance: NA; v_gene: TRBV7-9; CDR3aa: CASSLGPGQGGETQYF; CDR3nt: TGTGCCAGCAGCTTAGGCCCGGGACAGGGCGGGGAGACCCAGTACTTC
d_gene: NA; j_gene: TRBJ2-1; abundance: NA; v_gene: TRBV19; CDR3aa: CASSIRAGPNEQFF; CDR3nt: TGTGCCAGTAGTATAAGGGCAGGACCAAATGAGCAGTTCTTC
d_gene: NA; j_gene: TRBJ2-1; abundance: NA; v_gene: TRBV6-4; CDR3aa: CARSPTGYSYNEQFF; CDR3nt: TGTGCCAGGTCGCCAACAGGGTACTCCTACAATGAGCAGTTCTTC
d_gene: TRBD2; j_gene: TRBJ2-3; abundance: NA; v_gene: TRBV19; CDR3aa: CASSFGAAGAGGTQYF; CDR3nt: TGTGCCAGTAGTTTTGGGGCAGCGGGGGCCGGAGGTACGCAGTATTTT
d_gene: TRBD2; j_gene: TRBJ2-5; abundance: NA; v_gene: TRBV2; CDR3aa: CASSGLAGVRRMAQYF; CDR3nt: TGTGCCAGCAGCGGACTAGCGGGAGTCAGACGTATGGCCCAGTACTTC
d_gene: TRBD2; j_gene: TRBJ2-3; abundance: NA; v_gene: TRBV7-9; CDR3aa: CASRASGGDTQYF; CDR3nt: TGTGCCAGCAGAGCTAGCGGGGGGGATACGCAGTATTTT
d_gene: NA; j_gene: TRBJ1-2; abundance: once; v_gene: TRBV19; CDR3aa: CASSIPGTGYTF; CDR3nt: TGTGCCAGTAGTATTCCCGGGACCGGCTACACCTTC
d_gene: NA; j_gene: TRBJ2-3; abundance: NA; v_gene: TRBV6-5; CDR3aa: CASSYGTVGSDTQYF; CDR3nt: TGTGCCAGCAGTTACGGCACAGTTGGCTCAGATACGCAGTATTTT
d_gene: NA; j_gene: TRBJ1-2; abundance: NA; v_gene: TRBV19; CDR3aa: CASSMRLSPMGYTF; CDR3nt: TGTGCCAGTAGTATGAGGCTCTCCCCAATGGGCTACACCTTC
d_gene: TRBD2; j_gene: TRBJ2-7; abundance: NA; v_gene: TRBV4-2; CDR3aa: CASSQRGPGGYEQYF; CDR3nt: TGTGCCAGCAGCCAACGAGGCCCGGGGGGGTACGAGCAGTACTTC
d_gene: NA; j_gene: TRBJ1-3; abundance: NA; v_gene: TRBV6-1; CDR3aa: CASITGNTIYF; CDR3nt: TGTGCCAGCATTACTGGAAACACCATATATTTT
d_gene: NA; j_gene: TRBJ1-2; abundance: NA; v_gene: TRBV10-3; CDR3aa: CAITGDASNYGYTF; CDR3nt: TGTGCCATCACCGGAGACGCTAGCAACTATGGCTACACCTTC
d_gene: NA; j_gene: TRBJ1-1; abundance: NA; v_gene: TRBV18; CDR3aa: CASSSTPNTEAFF; CDR3nt: TGTGCCAGCTCATCTACACCGAACACTGAAGCTTTCTTT
d_gene: TRBD2; j_gene: TRBJ2-1; abundance: NA; v_gene: TRBV10-1; CDR3aa: CASSDGPGGAWGEQFF; CDR3nt: TGCGCCAGCAGTGACGGGCCCGGGGGGGCCTGGGGTGAGCAGTTCTTC
d_gene: TRBD2; j_gene: TRBJ2-1; abundance: NA; v_gene: TRBV6-6; CDR3aa: CASSYSTGGGNEQFF; CDR3nt: TGTGCCAGCAGTTACTCGACGGGAGGGGGAAATGAGCAGTTCTTC
d_gene: NA; j_gene: TRBJ1-5; abundance: NA; v_gene: TRBV28; CDR3aa: CASSTSGFPYSNQPQHF; CDR3nt: TGTGCCAGCAGTACTTCAGGGTTTCCCTATAGCAATCAGCCCCAGCATTTT
d_gene: TRBD1; j_gene: TRBJ1-1; abundance: NA; v_gene: TRBV4-1; CDR3aa: CASSRQTGSVGKVNTGAFF; CDR3nt: TGCGCCAGCAGCCGTCAGACAGGGAGCGTTGGGAAAGTGAACACTGGAGCTTTCTTT
d_gene: NA; j_gene: TRBJ2-3; abundance: NA; v_gene: TRBV7-9; CDR3aa: CASRDNTDTQYF; CDR3nt: TGTGCCAGCAGGGACAACACAGATACGCAGTATTTT
d_gene: NA; j_gene: TRBJ2-1; abundance: NA; v_gene: TRBV10-1; CDR3aa: CASSGLLYNEQFF; CDR3nt: TGCGCCAGCAGTGGTCTTTTATACAATGAGCAGTTCTTC
d_gene: NA; j_gene: TRBJ1-3; abundance: once; v_gene: TRBV4-2; CDR3aa: CASSRTGSSGNTIYF; CDR3nt: TGTGCCAGCAGCCGCACAGGGAGCTCTGGAAACACCATATATTTT
d_gene: TRBD1; j_gene: TRBJ1-6; abundance: once; v_gene: TRBV7-3; CDR3aa: CASSLGQGGLNNSPLHF; CDR3nt: TGTGCCAGCAGCTTGGGACAGGGCGGGTTGAACAATTCACCCCTCCACTTT
d_gene: NA; j_gene: TRBJ2-7; abundance: NA; v_gene: TRBV9; CDR3aa: CASSAGGEQYF; CDR3nt: TGTGCCAGCAGCGCGGGTGGCGAGCAGTACTTC
d_gene: NA; j_gene: TRBJ1-2; abundance: NA; v_gene: TRBV11-2; CDR3aa: CASSLQPSNYGYTF; CDR3nt: TGTGCCAGCAGCTTACAGCCGTCTAACTATGGCTACACCTTC
d_gene: TRBD2; j_gene: TRBJ2-7; abundance: NA; v_gene: TRBV10-3; CDR3aa: CAITPGGYEQYF; CDR3nt: TGTGCCATCACCCCGGGAGGCTACGAGCAGTACTTC
d_gene: TRBD2; j_gene: TRBJ2-1; abundance: NA; v_gene: TRBV5-1; CDR3aa: CASSLEQVAGGFEQFF; CDR3nt: TGCGCCAGCAGCTTGGAGCAGGTAGCGGGAGGGTTTGAGCAGTTCTTC
d_gene: TRBD1; j_gene: TRBJ1-1; abundance: few; v_gene: TRBV6-5; CDR3aa: CASSYSRQGAAEAFF; CDR3nt: TGTGCCAGCAGTTACTCGAGACAGGGGGCGGCCGAAGCTTTCTTT
d_gene: TRBD2; j_gene: TRBJ2-3; abundance: NA; v_gene: TRBV5-1; CDR3aa: CASSLPSGRGADTQYF; CDR3nt: TGCGCCAGCAGCTTACCCAGCGGGAGAGGGGCAGATACGCAGTATTTT
d_gene: NA; j_gene: TRBJ2-3; abundance: NA; v_gene: TRBV4-1; CDR3aa: CASSQVGRQSTDTQYF; CDR3nt: TGCGCCAGCAGCCAAGTAGGGCGGCAGAGCACAGATACGCAGTATTTT
d_gene: NA; j_gene: TRBJ2-5; abundance: NA; v_gene: TRBV18; CDR3aa: CASSPPRGGLQETQYF; CDR3nt: TGTGCCAGCTCACCACCGCGCGGGGGCCTCCAAGAGACCCAGTACTTC
d_gene: TRBD2; j_gene: TRBJ2-3; abundance: NA; v_gene: TRBV5-1; CDR3aa: CASSLVREGRGTDTQYF; CDR3nt: TGCGCCAGCAGCTTGGTGCGGGAGGGCCGCGGGACAGATACGCAGTATTTT
d_gene: TRBD2; j_gene: TRBJ2-5; abundance: NA; v_gene: TRBV5-1; CDR3aa: CASSFLAGGRGETQYF; CDR3nt: TGCGCCAGCAGCTTCCTAGCGGGAGGGCGGGGAGAGACCCAGTACTTC
d_gene: NA; j_gene: TRBJ1-3; abundance: NA; v_gene: TRBV30; CDR3aa: CAWTGGNTIYF; CDR3nt: TGTGCCTGGACAGGGGGAAACACCATATATTTT
d_gene: TRBD1; j_gene: TRBJ2-3; abundance: once; v_gene: TRBV7-9; CDR3aa: CASSPDRGPTDTQYF; CDR3nt: TGTGCCAGCAGCCCTGACAGGGGGCCCACAGATACGCAGTATTTT
d_gene: TRBD2; j_gene: TRBJ2-3; abundance: NA; v_gene: TRBV14; CDR3aa: CASSQVTSGNSGTQYF; CDR3nt: TGTGCCAGCAGCCAAGTTACTAGCGGGAACTCCGGTACGCAGTATTTT
d_gene: NA; j_gene: TRBJ1-3; abundance: NA; v_gene: TRBV18; CDR3aa: CASSHSDSGNTIYF; CDR3nt: TGTGCCAGCTCCCACTCTGACTCTGGAAACACCATATATTTT
d_gene: NA; j_gene: TRBJ2-2; abundance: few; v_gene: TRBV20-1; CDR3aa: CSARGTGELFF; CDR3nt: TGCAGTGCTAGAGGCACCGGGGAGCTGTTTTTT
d_gene: TRBD2; j_gene: TRBJ2-5; abundance: NA; v_gene: TRBV20-1; CDR3aa: CSARRGGNQYF; CDR3nt: TGCAGTGCTCGGCGGGGGGGCAACCAGTACTTC
d_gene: TRBD2; j_gene: TRBJ2-5; abundance: NA; v_gene: TRBV5-4; CDR3aa: CASSRRIRTSGGEETQYF; CDR3nt: TGTGCCAGCAGCCGACGGATAAGGACTAGCGGGGGGGAGGAGACCCAGTACTTC
d_gene: NA; j_gene: TRBJ2-5; abundance: NA; v_gene: TRBV6-5; CDR3aa: CASSLRTAQETQYF; CDR3nt: TGTGCCAGCAGTCTCCGGACAGCTCAAGAGACCCAGTACTTC
d_gene: TRBD1; j_gene: TRBJ2-7; abundance: NA; v_gene: TRBV5-6; CDR3aa: CASSPTGPYEQYF; CDR3nt: TGTGCCAGCAGCCCGACAGGGCCTTACGAGCAGTACTTC
d_gene: NA; j_gene: TRBJ1-5; abundance: NA; v_gene: TRBV4-1; CDR3aa: CASSQEGLTINQPQHF; CDR3nt: TGCGCCAGCAGCCAAGAGGGTCTCACTATCAATCAGCCCCAGCATTTT
d_gene: TRBD2; j_gene: TRBJ2-3; abundance: NA; v_gene: TRBV5-1; CDR3aa: CASSMGTSGGTDTQYF; CDR3nt: TGCGCCAGCAGCATGGGGACTAGCGGGGGAACAGATACGCAGTATTTT
d_gene: TRBD2; j_gene: TRBJ2-5; abundance: NA; v_gene: TRBV19; CDR3aa: CASSPGGGETQYF; CDR3nt: TGTGCCAGTAGTCCGGGAGGGGGAGAGACCCAGTACTTC
d_gene: NA; j_gene: TRBJ2-3; abundance: NA; v_gene: TRBV5-6; CDR3aa: CASSDRMGTDTQYF; CDR3nt: TGTGCCAGCAGCGACAGGATGGGCACAGATACGCAGTATTTT
d_gene: NA; j_gene: TRBJ1-2; abundance: NA; v_gene: TRBV2; CDR3aa: CASSEALRPYGYTF; CDR3nt: TGTGCCAGCAGTGAAGCGCTTCGGCCCTATGGCTACACCTTC
d_gene: NA; j_gene: TRBJ2-7; abundance: once; v_gene: TRBV30; CDR3aa: CAWSVNEQYF; CDR3nt: TGTGCCTGGAGTGTCAACGAGCAGTACTTC
d_gene: NA; j_gene: TRBJ2-2; abundance: few; v_gene: TRBV5-1; CDR3aa: CASSLHTGELFF; CDR3nt: TGCGCCAGCAGCTTGCACACCGGGGAGCTGTTTTTT
d_gene: NA; j_gene: TRBJ2-4; abundance: NA; v_gene: TRBV29-1; CDR3aa: CSVAGLQSKNIQYF; CDR3nt: TGCAGCGTTGCGGGACTCCAATCCAAAAACATTCAGTACTTC
d_gene: NA; j_gene: TRBJ2-5; abundance: NA; v_gene: TRBV2; CDR3aa: CASSRETQYF; CDR3nt: TGTGCCAGCAGTCGGGAGACCCAGTACTTC
d_gene: NA; j_gene: TRBJ1-1; abundance: few; v_gene: TRBV27; CDR3aa: CASSLSRTLNTEAFF; CDR3nt: TGTGCCAGCAGTTTATCTAGGACCCTGAACACTGAAGCTTTCTTT